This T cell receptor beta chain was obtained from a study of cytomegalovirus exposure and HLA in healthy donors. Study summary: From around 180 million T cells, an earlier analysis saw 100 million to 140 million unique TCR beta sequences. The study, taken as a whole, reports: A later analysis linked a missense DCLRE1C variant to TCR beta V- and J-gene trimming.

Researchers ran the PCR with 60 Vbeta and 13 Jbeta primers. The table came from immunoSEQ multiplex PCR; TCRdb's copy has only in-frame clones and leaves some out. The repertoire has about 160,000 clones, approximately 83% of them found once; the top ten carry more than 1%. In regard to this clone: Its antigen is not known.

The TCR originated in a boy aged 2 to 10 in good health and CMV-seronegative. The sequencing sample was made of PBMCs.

In DNA form, the CDR3 reads TGCGCCAGCAGCTTGGGGGACAGCACGTACAATGAGCAGTTCTTC. Protein: CASSLGDSTYNEQFF. This chain connects TRBV5-1 to TRBJ2-1; 7 positions agree with TRBD1. Germline values: CDR1 SGHRS, CDR2 YFSETQ. This CDR3 spans 15 amino acids. Losses at the gene ends were 0 bases for V and 4 bases for J; bases not matched to a gene: 4. The full variable domain, in which reference TRBV5-1 and TRBJ2-1 provide the parts outside the CDR3, is KAGVTQTPRYLIKTRGQQVTLSCSPISGHRSVSWYQQTPGQGLQFLFEYFSETQRNKGNFPGRFSGRQFSNSRSEMNVSTLELGDSALYLCASSLGDSTYNEQFFGPGTRLTVL.